The source of this T cell receptor beta chain is a study of blood T cell repertoires in COVID-19. Across the whole study: Researchers got acute and convalescent COVID-19 samples from the United States, Italy and Spain. From T cells, B-cell-depleted T cells, or PBMCs came the material, which was cDNA or gDNA.

The CDR3 length is 22 residues. This clone was found once. Using immunoSEQ multiplex PCR, the repertoire was profiled, and TCRdb retains in-frame clones only, with some absent. The sample consists of about 170,000 clones, around 89% of them appearing once. This sequence joins TRBV7-5 and TRBJ1-1; the table's D call of TRBD1 was not tested on the DNA. TRBV7-5 is annotated as a pseudogene. The material sequenced was peripheral blood. This clonotype was sampled from a man aged 55 to 70 with acute or convalescent COVID-19. The CDR3 nucleotides are TGTGCCAGAAGCTTTAAATCGGACAGGGGTTCTGGTAGGCCTAATGAGGGGACTGAAGCTTTCTTT. Its translation is CARSFKSDRGSGRPNEGTEAFF.